These 19 T cell receptor beta chains came from one sample sequenced in a study of T cells expressing NK-cell markers. TCRdb re-called the 5' RACE reads and catalogs CDR3 proteins one per entry, DNA excluded. The sample has around 260,000 distinct CDR3 sequences. Sequencing was done on a sample of blood T cells: a sorted CD56 or NKG2C T cell subset, CD4+ or CD8+ T cells, or bulk PBMC T cells (not recorded which). The receptors come from a woman between 18 and 75 years old in good health.

The V call is TRBV7-2, the J call TRBJ2-7. Germline assignment: CDR1 SGHTA and CDR2 FQGNSA. The CDR3 runs to 13 residues. CDR3: CASSLDHGYEQYF.

The chain carries TRBV30 and TRBJ1-2. This CDR3 has 14 residues. The germline V gene encodes CDR1 GTSNPN and CDR2 SVGIG (reference sequence). The chain's CDR3 is CAWSVRKQSYGYTF.

This chain uses TRBV20-1 with TRBJ2-3; lacking DNA, the TRBD2 call made by TCRdb goes unchecked. Germline CDR1 reads DFQATT; CDR2 reads SNEGSKA (reference sequence). The CDR3 has 11 amino acids. This CDR3 reads CSARTSGRQYF.

The CDR3 sequence is CSAPLARGYTQYF. The J gene is TRBJ2-3, the V gene TRBV20-1; the TCRdb D gene call, TRBD2, has no DNA to confirm it. The CDR3 totals 13 residues. Germline V lookup: CDR1 DFQATT, CDR2 SNEGSKA (reference sequence).

The gene calls are TRBV5-1 and TRBJ1-1; absent DNA, TCRdb's TRBD1 call cannot be checked. Germline V gene data show CDR1 as SGHRS and CDR2 as YFSETQ. This CDR3 contains 13 residues. This chain's CDR3 is CASSLGTELEAFF. Full variable domain (missing parts from reference TRBV5-1 and TRBJ1-1): KAGVTQTPRYLIKTRGQQVTLSCSPISGHRSVSWYQQTPGQGLQFLFEYFSETQRNKGNFPGRFSGRQFSNSRSEMNVSTLELGDSALYLCASSLGTELEAFFGQGTRLTVV.

V is TRBV29-1 and J is TRBJ1-4; TCRdb's assignment of TRBD1 cannot be checked, as there is no DNA. Germline loops: CDR1 SQVTM, CDR2 ANQGSEA. The CDR3 is made up of 12 amino acids. The CDR3 is CSAGGWGEKLFF.

V and J are TRBV27 and TRBJ2-2; TCRdb reports TRBD1, a call that lacks DNA to check it against. The germline gives CDR1 MNHEY, CDR2 SMNVEV (reference sequence). This CDR3 is 16 amino acids long. The CDR3 sequence is CASSPPPRGRGGELFF.

The V gene is TRBV7-6, the J gene TRBJ2-5. In germline, CDR1 is SGHVS, CDR2 FNYEAQ. The CDR3 loop spans 17 amino acids. CDR3 in amino acids: CASSLFSALIGEETQYF.

The chain is built from TRBV13 and TRBJ2-1; TCRdb's D gene call, TRBD1, goes unchecked for lack of DNA. From germline, CDR1 is PRHDT and CDR2 FYEKMQ (reference sequence). CDR3 length equals 16 residues. The CDR3 sequence is CASSPQGGPPKGEQFF.

The chain combines TRBV15 with TRBJ2-3; the D call from TCRdb, TRBD2, cannot be confirmed without DNA. CDR3 length: 19 residues. Germline values: CDR1 LNHNV, CDR2 YYDKDF (reference sequence). CDR3 region: CATSRGRGRTEWITDTQYF.

This chain uses TRBV20-1 with TRBJ2-1; the TCRdb call, TRBD2, lacks DNA for checking. Looked up from germline, CDR1 is DFQATT and CDR2 is SNEGSKA (reference sequence). The length of the CDR3 is 15 residues. The CDR3 region is CSAYGRGESYNEQFF.

This chain joins TRBV27 and TRBJ2-1; TCRdb selects TRBD2, and the lack of DNA leaves this call unchecked. The CDR3 runs to 15 residues. In germline, CDR1 is MNHEY, CDR2 SMNVEV (reference sequence). This chain's CDR3 is CTSSPRLAGNNEQFF.

This chain links TRBV4-3 with TRBJ1-1. The germline gives CDR1 LGHNA, CDR2 YSLEER. The CDR3 consists of 15 residues. This chain's CDR3 is CASSQVGPGWAEAFF.

The chain joins TRBV3-1 to TRBJ2-3; no DNA is available, so the TRBD2 call from TCRdb remains unchecked. CDR3 size: 16 residues. Germline V gene sequence: CDR1 LGHDT, CDR2 YNNKEL (reference sequence). The CDR3: CASSRRSGGFTDTQYF.

This chain links TRBV28 with TRBJ2-7; TCRdb outputs TRBD2, but without DNA this stays unchecked. The CDR3 spans 17 residues. Germline values: CDR1 MDHEN, CDR2 SYDVKM. CDR3 region: CASSFHFGTSGSYEQYF.

CDR3 sequence reads: CASSQPHGETQYF. The rearrangement joins TRBV4-1 to TRBJ2-5. Germline V gene data show CDR1 as MGHRA and CDR2 as YSYEKL. This CDR3 is built from 13 residues.

This chain uses TRBV5-4 with TRBJ1-4; TCRdb indicates TRBD1, and absent DNA this call remains unverified. Germline V gene lookup returns CDR1 SGHNT and CDR2 YYREEE (reference sequence). The length of the CDR3 is 16 residues. The CDR3 region is CASSWMGQEAREKLFF.

The CDR3 sequence is CAISESYSTDTQYF. The chain links TRBV10-3 to TRBJ2-3. Germline V gene lookup returns CDR1 ENHRY and CDR2 SYGVKD. This CDR3 spans 14 amino acids.

The J gene is TRBJ2-5, the V gene TRBV20-1; TCRdb picks TRBD2, but there is no DNA to check that call. The CDR3 runs to 14 residues. CDR1 DFQATT and CDR2 SNEGSKA come from the germline V gene (reference sequence). CDR3 loop: CSARLAGVGETQYF.